The 14 T cell receptor beta chains reported below all come from one sample, sequenced in a study of long-term antiretroviral therapy in people with HIV. Sequencing used immunoSEQ v3.0 at survey level. The protocol was immunoSEQ multiplex PCR, while the TCRdb copy is restricted to in-frame clones and leaves out a portion. The table records 30,000 to 40,000 clones, almost 85% of them present only once. The starting material was unsorted PBMCs, obtained about 3.4 years after starting antiretroviral therapy. The receptors derive from a man between 18 and 29 years old with HIV.

The table lists this clone with a few counts. This rearrangement joins TRBV5-4 to TRBJ2-7; a possible D gene is TRBD1 (6 bases). Deletions cut 4 bases from V and 4 bases from J, with 15 bases between. CDR1 and CDR2 from the germline V gene are SGHNT and YYREEE (reference sequence). There are 14 residues in the CDR3. The CDR3 region has the DNA TGTGCCAGCAGCGCGGACAGTACTCGGTACGAGCAGTACTTC. It yields the protein CASSADSTRYEQYF. The whole variable domain, filled in from reference TRBV5-4 and TRBJ2-7, reads ETGVTQSPTHLIKTRGQQVTLRCSSQSGHNTVSWYQQALGQGPQFIFQYYREEENGRGNFPPRFSGLQFPNYSSELNVNALELDDSALYLCASSADSTRYEQYFGPGTRLTVT.

The chain joins TRBV15 to TRBJ1-1, with D possibly TRBD1 on 6 matching bases. The CDR3 loop spans 14 amino acids. Trimming took off 0 bases at V and 3 bases at J, with 8 bases between the two ends. Germline CDR1 reads LNHNV; CDR2 reads YYDKDF (reference sequence). The CDR3 sequence is CATSREGADTEAFF. CDR3 DNA sequence: TGTGCCACCAGCAGAGAGGGGGCGGACACTGAAGCTTTCTTT. The full variable domain, rest sourced from reference TRBV15 and TRBJ1-1, is DAMVIQNPRYQVTQFGKPVTLSCSQTLNHNVMYWYQQKSSQAPKLLFHYYDKDFNNEADTPDNFQSRRPNTSFCFLDIRSPGLGDTAMYLCATSREGADTEAFFGQGTRLTVV.

The chain employs TRBV13 and TRBJ2-5, with a possible D match to TRBD2 (6 bases). V lost 1 base to trimming and J lost 5 bases, with 11 bases between them. Germline V gene sequence: CDR1 PRHDT, CDR2 FYEKMQ (reference sequence). The CDR3 sequence is 14 residues long. As DNA, the CDR3 is TGTGCCAGCAGCTTAGTCAACGGAGGGGAGACCCAGTACTTC. Its translation is CASSLVNGGETQYF.

This sequence joins TRBV28 and TRBJ1-1, with 7 bases matching TRBD1. The CDR3 runs 15 residues. Trimming at V came to 3 bases and at J to 1 base, leaving 5 bases not matched to a gene. CDR1 and CDR2 from the germline V gene are MDHEN and SYDVKM. This CDR3 reads CASSFTGQQNTEAFF. The CDR3 DNA reads TGTGCCAGCAGTTTTACGGGACAGCAGAACACTGAAGCTTTCTTT.

CDR3 sequence: CASIESRAANEQFF. In DNA form, the CDR3 reads TGTGCCAGCATCGAGTCGCGGGCGGCTAATGAGCAGTTCTTC. The chain combines TRBV27 with TRBJ2-1; tentatively, D is TRBD2 (5 bases). Trimming left V 7 bases short and J 7 bases short, with 17 bases between. The CDR3 covers 14 residues. The germline CDR1 and CDR2 sequences are MNHEY and SMNVEV (reference sequence).

The chain employs TRBV5-4 and TRBJ2-7; 10 nucleotides match TRBD1. V lost 5 bases, J lost 6 bases, and 8 bases stayed unmatched. Germline loops: CDR1 SGHNT, CDR2 YYREEE (reference sequence). The CDR3 extends over 14 amino acids. In DNA form, the CDR3 reads TGTGCCAGCAGTCCCGACAGGGGGCCTATCGAGCAGTACTTC. Translation: CASSPDRGPIEQYF.

The chain joins TRBV6-1 to TRBJ2-1, with 9 bases that match TRBD2. J gave up 10 bases and V 1 base, and 8 bases lay outside the gene matches. The CDR3 covers 15 residues. Germline CDR1 MNHNS, CDR2 SASEGT. CDR3: CASSEGALAGGEQFF. DNA for the CDR3: TGTGCCAGCAGTGAAGGCGCACTAGCGGGTGGGGAGCAGTTCTTC.

The V call is TRBV25-1, the J call TRBJ2-1, with D perhaps TRBD2 (6 bases). CDR3 size: 15 residues. Germline-derived CDR1 and CDR2 are MGHDK and SYGVNS. The ends were cut back, 4 bases at V and 2 bases at J, with 12 bases in the middle. The CDR3 is CASSVGRTTYNEQFF. The CDR3, as DNA: TGTGCCAGCAGTGTGGGCAGGACTACCTACAATGAGCAGTTCTTC.

J is TRBJ2-1 and V is TRBV19; either TRBD1 or TRBD2 may fit D (7 bases each). CDR1 LNHDA and CDR2 SQIVND come from the germline V gene (reference sequence). The CDR3 is 15 amino acids. Trimming took 3 bases from V and 6 from J, leaving 15 bases between them. CDR3 sequence (DNA): TGTGCCAGTAGTATTGAGGGCAGGGGGGGCAATGAGCAGTTCTTC. Encoded protein: CASSIEGRGGNEQFF.

The V and J genes are TRBV7-2 and TRBJ1-5; D perhaps matches TRBD1 (5 bases). CDR3 length equals 15 residues. Trimming pared 4 bases from V and 4 bases from J, leaving 14 bases between. Germline V gene lookup returns CDR1 SGHTA and CDR2 FQGNSA. The DNA of the CDR3 is TGTGCCAGCAGCTGGGGGTTGAGGGTAAATCAGCCCCAGCATTTT. Amino acid sequence: CASSWGLRVNQPQHF.

This chain links TRBV2 with TRBJ1-1; D gene uncertain. The CDR3 extends over 13 amino acids. CDR1 and CDR2 from the germline V gene are SNHLY and FYNNEI. V dropped 2 bases and J dropped 5 bases, with 9 bases sitting between them. This CDR3 is CASSESRGTEAFF. The DNA of the CDR3 is TGTGCCAGCAGTGAATCCCGAGGGACTGAAGCTTTCTTT.

The J gene is TRBJ1-2, the V gene TRBV27; no definite D call. The CDR3 contains 16 residues. CDR1 and CDR2 from the germline V gene are MNHEY and SMNVEV (reference sequence). V lost 3 bases and J 3 bases, leaving 17 bases between the germline ends. The CDR3 DNA reads TGTGCCAGCAGTTTCCTCCCCCCGGGCGCCGACTATGGCTACACCTTC. Translating gives CASSFLPPGADYGYTF.

The genes are TRBV9 and TRBJ2-5; perhaps TRBD2 as D (5 bases). This CDR3 region has 15 residues. From germline, CDR1 is SGDLS and CDR2 YYNGEE. The V end was cut by 0 bases, the J end by 5 bases, with 14 bases between. CDR3: CASSVGPWERETQYF. CDR3 nucleotides: TGTGCCAGCAGCGTAGGGCCTTGGGAGAGGGAGACCCAGTACTTC. Based on the CDR3 plus reference TRBV9 and TRBJ2-5, the full variable domain is DSGVTQTPKHLITATGQRVTLRCSPRSGDLSVYWYQQSLDQGLQFLIQYYNGEERAKGNILERFSAQQFPDLHSELNLSSLELGDSALYFCASSVGPWERETQYFGPGTRLLVL.

The CDR3 DNA follows: TGTGCCAGCAGCCCCGGAGAGAGAACGCAGTTCTTC. It specifies CASSPGERTQFF. This sequence joins TRBV7-2 and TRBJ2-1; D not resolved. CDR1 and CDR2 from the germline V gene are SGHTA and FQGNSA. The CDR3 has 12 amino acids. Deletions cut 5 bases from V and 12 bases from J, with 14 bases between.